This T cell receptor beta chain emerged from a study of OX40 agonist ivuxolimab in advanced cancers. Study in general: An agonistic human IgG2 monoclonal antibody against OX40 (CD134) was given. Dose-escalation subjects each had hepatocellular carcinoma, melanoma, renal cell or head and neck cancer.

Method: immunoSEQ multiplex PCR; TCRdb's copy keeps in-frame clones and lacks some. This table has about 47,000 clones, about nine tenths appearing once. Trimming cost V 7 bases and J 5 bases, with 20 bases left between them. The CDR3 length is 15 residues. CDR1 is MNHEY, CDR2 SVGAGI, per germline. The TCR was taken from an adult with an advanced solid tumor such as melanoma, head and neck, liver or kidney cancer. This specimen was CD4+ or CD8+ T cells sorted from blood, taken in a trial of the OX40 agonist ivuxolimab. The chain employs TRBV6-5 and TRBJ1-2; D might be TRBD1 (5 bases). The CDR3 nucleotides are TGTGCCAGCACCTACCTGGAGCAGGGTGGGTATGGCTACACCTTC. Its protein product is CASTYLEQGGYGYTF.